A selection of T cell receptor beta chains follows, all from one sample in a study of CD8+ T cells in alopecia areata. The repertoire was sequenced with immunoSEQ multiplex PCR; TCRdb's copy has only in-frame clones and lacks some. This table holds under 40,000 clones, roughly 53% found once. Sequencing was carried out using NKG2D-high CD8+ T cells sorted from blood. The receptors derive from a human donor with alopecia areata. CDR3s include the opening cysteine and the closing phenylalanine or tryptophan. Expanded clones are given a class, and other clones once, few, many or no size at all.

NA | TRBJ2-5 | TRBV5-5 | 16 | CASSIPDRGVQETQYF
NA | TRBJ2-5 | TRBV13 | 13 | CASSPGVEETQYF
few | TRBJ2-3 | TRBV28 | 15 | CASSLGRGPENTQYF
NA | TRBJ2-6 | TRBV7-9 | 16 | CASSTPSMSGANVLTF
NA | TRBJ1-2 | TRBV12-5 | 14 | CASGLAGTGYGYTF
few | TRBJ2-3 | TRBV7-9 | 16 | CASSSSSRGPTDTQYF
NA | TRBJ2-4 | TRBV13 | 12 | CASSAGQGIQYF
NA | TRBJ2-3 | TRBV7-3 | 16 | CASSYRQGVHTDTQYF
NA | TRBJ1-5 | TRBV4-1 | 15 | CASSQDRSSNQPQHF
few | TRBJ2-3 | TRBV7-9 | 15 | CASSYRTSGTDTQYF
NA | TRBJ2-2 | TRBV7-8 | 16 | CASSHPQGAGTGELFF
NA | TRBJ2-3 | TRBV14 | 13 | CASSPPGTDTQYF
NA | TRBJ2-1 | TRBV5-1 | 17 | CATRTSGRLGPYNEQFF
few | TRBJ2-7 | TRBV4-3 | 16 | CASSQGSGGGATEQYF
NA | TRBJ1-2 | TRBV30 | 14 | CALSAGNGRYGYTF
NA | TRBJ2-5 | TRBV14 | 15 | CASGGTGGFQETQYF
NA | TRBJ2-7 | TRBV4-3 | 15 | CASSQVWNRELEQYF
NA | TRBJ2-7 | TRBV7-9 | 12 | CASSSTYYEQYF
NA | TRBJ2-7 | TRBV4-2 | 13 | CASSSSGGYEQYF
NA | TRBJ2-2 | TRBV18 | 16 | CASSPRGSLYTGELFF
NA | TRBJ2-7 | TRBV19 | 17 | CASSIDRGEGEAYEQYF
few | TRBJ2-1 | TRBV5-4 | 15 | CASSFGSGTYNEQFF
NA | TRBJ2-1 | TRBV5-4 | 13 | CASSLGQSVEQFF
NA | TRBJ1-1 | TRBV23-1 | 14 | CASSLPRQNTEAFF
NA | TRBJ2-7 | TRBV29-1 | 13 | CSVVGTVRNEQYF
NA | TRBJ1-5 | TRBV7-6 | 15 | CASSLTTDSNQPQHF
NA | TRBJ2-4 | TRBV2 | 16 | CASSGRQDPAKNIQYF
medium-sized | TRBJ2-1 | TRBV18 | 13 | CASSPDRGHEQFF
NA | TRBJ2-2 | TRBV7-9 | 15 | CASSSARSDTGELFF
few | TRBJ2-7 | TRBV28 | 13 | CASSFGATYEQYF
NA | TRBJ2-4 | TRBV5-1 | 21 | CASSPYLLLAGGPPSKNIQYF
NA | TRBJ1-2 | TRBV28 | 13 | CASRGTMDYGYTF
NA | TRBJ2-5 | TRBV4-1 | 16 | CASSQEAVVSKETQYF
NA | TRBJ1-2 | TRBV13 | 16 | CASSTDAGQGGHGYTF
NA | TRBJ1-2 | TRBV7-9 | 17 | CASSLPGGARLRNGYTF
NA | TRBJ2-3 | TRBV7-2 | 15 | CASSPIGGAVDTQYF
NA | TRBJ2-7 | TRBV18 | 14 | CASSPDRGPYEQYF
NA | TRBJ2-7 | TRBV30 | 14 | CAWWDRGGSYEQYF